These 20 T cell receptor beta chains share one sample of origin, sequenced in a study of blood T cell repertoires in COVID-19. Assay used: immunoSEQ multiplex PCR; TCRdb lists only in-frame clones, some missing. Counted here are 200,000 to 250,000 clones, 86% occurring once; the ten biggest clones make up 5.5% to 6.5%. The sequenced material came from peripheral blood. The origin of the receptors is a woman aged 80 or older with COVID-19, enrolled during active disease.

The rearrangement joins TRBV5-1 to TRBJ2-7; 7 bases line up with TRBD2. V was clipped by 2 bases and J by 6 bases; unmatched bases: 11. This CDR3 is 15 amino acids long. CDR1 SGHRS and CDR2 YFSETQ come from the germline V gene. CDR3 protein: CASSLSGILRGEQYF. In DNA, the CDR3 is TGCGCCAGCAGCTTAAGCGGGATCCTTAGGGGCGAGCAGTACTTC.

The chain combines TRBV29-1 with TRBJ2-1; 7 bases are shared with TRBD2. The V and J ends lost 5 bases and 3 bases, in that order; junction bases with no gene match: 7. CDR3 length equals 14 residues. Per germline, CDR1 SQVTM and CDR2 ANQGSEA. CDR3 sequence reads: CSVWEGPYYNEQFF. In nucleotides, the CDR3 is TGCAGCGTTTGGGAGGGACCGTACTACAATGAGCAGTTCTTC.

This chain connects TRBV18 to TRBJ2-1; D unclear. The germline V gene has CDR1 KGHSH and CDR2 LQKENI. The V gene lost 5 bases and the J gene lost 1 base, with 9 bases spanning the gap. This CDR3 region has 14 residues. CDR3 residues: CASSAATSYNEQFF. The CDR3 region has the DNA TGTGCCAGCTCAGCGGCTACTTCCTACAATGAGCAGTTCTTC.

This chain connects TRBV2 to TRBJ2-5, with TRBD2 identical over 8 bases. The germline CDR1 and CDR2 sequences are SNHLY and FYNNEI. The J segment lost 7 bases and the V segment lost 6 bases, leaving 13 bases of the junction unmatched. The CDR3 is 15 residues long. The CDR3: CASSPGLALTGTQYF. The CDR3 DNA reads TGTGCCAGCAGCCCAGGACTAGCCCTGACAGGGACCCAGTACTTC.

The rearrangement joins TRBV5-5 to TRBJ1-5; a weak D match, TRBD1 (6 bases). Trimming removed 2 bases from V and 1 base from J, with 13 bases in between. The CDR3 spans 16 residues. Germline V lookup: CDR1 SGHKS, CDR2 YYEKEE (reference sequence). Here the CDR3 DNA reads TGTGCCAGCAGCTTTCTCATGGGGGCGAGCAATCAGCCCCAGCATTTT. Translating gives CASSFLMGASNQPQHF.

A few counts support this clone. This chain links TRBV7-2 with TRBJ1-3; D remains ambiguous. With 1 base removed from V and 0 bases from J, the gap between germline ends came to 4 bases. The germline gives CDR1 SGHTA, CDR2 FQGNSA. The CDR3 totals 14 residues. The CDR3 sequence is CASSLGVSGNTIYF. CDR3 nucleotide sequence: TGTGCCAGCAGCTTAGGAGTCTCTGGAAACACCATATATTTT. The full variable domain, its missing parts supplied by reference TRBV7-2 and TRBJ1-3, is GAGVSQSPSNKVTEKGKDVELRCDPISGHTALYWYRQSLGQGLEFLIYFQGNSAPDKSGLPSDRFSAERTGGSVSTLTIQRTQQEDSAVYLCASSLGVSGNTIYFGEGSWLTVV.

J is TRBJ1-2 and V is TRBV7-2; a possible D gene is TRBD1 (6 bases). Trimming removed 1 base at V and 3 bases at J, with 18 bases between. Germline V CDR1 and CDR2: SGHTA, FQGNSA. This CDR3 comprises 17 residues. The chain's CDR3 is CASSLVQGPTGHYGYTF. CDR3 in DNA: TGTGCCAGCAGCTTAGTTCAAGGCCCAACAGGGCACTATGGCTACACCTTC.

The chain couples TRBV11-3 to TRBJ2-1, with TRBD2 as a possible D gene (5 bases). This CDR3 has 13 residues. Trimming left V 3 bases short and J 12 bases short, with 15 bases between. From germline, CDR1 is SGHNT and CDR2 YENEEA. The CDR3 region is CASSFGPSGWQFF. CDR3 DNA sequence: TGTGCCAGCAGCTTCGGACCTTCGGGGTGGCAGTTCTTC.

In its sample, this clone was seen once. The J gene is TRBJ2-3, the V gene TRBV7-9; 9 positions match TRBD2. V was pared by 1 base and J by 2 bases, with 4 bases of the junction left unmatched. Germline values: CDR1 SEHNR, CDR2 FQNEAQ (reference sequence). The length of the CDR3 is 16 residues. The CDR3 region has the DNA TGTGCCAGCAGCTTAGATACTAGCGGGCACACAGATACGCAGTATTTT. It encodes CASSLDTSGHTDTQYF. Full variable domain (missing parts from reference TRBV7-9 and TRBJ2-3): DTGVSQNPRHKITKRGQNVTFRCDPISEHNRLYWYRQTLGQGPEFLTYFQNEAQLEKSRLLSDRFSAERPKGSFSTLEIQRTEQGDSAMYLCASSLDTSGHTDTQYFGPGTRLTVL.

This CDR3 is CASSLIALTEIYGYTF. CDR3 coding DNA: TGTGCCAGCAGCTTAATCGCATTGACAGAGATCTATGGCTACACCTTC. The V call is TRBV7-9, the J call TRBJ1-2, with a weak D call TRBD1 (5 bases). With 2 bases removed from V and 4 bases from J, the gap between germline ends came to 17 bases. The CDR3 covers 16 residues. Germline-derived CDR1 and CDR2 are SEHNR and FQNEAQ (reference sequence).

V usage is TRBV11-1 and J usage is TRBJ1-3, with D maybe TRBD1 (5 bases). This CDR3 contains 16 residues. The V and J ends lost 4 bases and 0 bases respectively, with 13 bases between them. The V gene's germline CDR1 is SGHAT and CDR2 FQDESV (reference sequence). This chain's CDR3 is CASSSDSVNSGNTIYF. The CDR3 bases are TGTGCCAGCAGCTCAGACAGCGTCAACTCTGGAAACACCATATATTTT.

Here the CDR3 reads CASRPTTGGAALHF. The CDR3 DNA is TGTGCCAGCAGGCCTACGACAGGGGGTGCAGCCCTCCACTTT. This rearrangement joins TRBV6-5 to TRBJ1-6, with 9 bases matching TRBD1. V lost 6 bases, J lost 14 bases, and 11 bases stayed unmatched. This CDR3 contains 14 residues. The V gene's germline CDR1 is MNHEY and CDR2 SVGAGI.

The chain combines TRBV19 with TRBJ1-1; tentative D call: TRBD1 (5 bases). Trimming removed 4 bases at V and 0 bases at J, with 15 bases between. The CDR3 is 16 residues long. Looked up from germline, CDR1 is LNHDA and CDR2 is SQIVND (reference sequence). CDR3 coding DNA: TGTGCCAGTAGTAGTACGGGGGATTGGGTGAACACTGAAGCTTTCTTT. Its protein is CASSSTGDWVNTEAFF.

V usage is TRBV10-3 and J usage is TRBJ2-4, with TRBD2 identical over 7 bases. CDR3 length equals 17 residues. Germline CDR1 reads ENHRY; CDR2 reads SYGVKD. Trimming took 1 base from V and 1 from J; bases not matched to a gene: 7. CDR3 DNA sequence: TGTGCCATCAGTGAGTTAGCAGCGGGGAGTGCCAAAAACATTCAGTACTTC. Amino acids: CAISELAAGSAKNIQYF.

The chain joins TRBV11-2 to TRBJ1-1, with a weak D call TRBD1 (6 bases). The germline V and J ends were trimmed by 4 bases and 1 base, with 7 bases remaining between them. Germline CDR1 is SGHAT and CDR2 is FQNNGV. CDR3 length: 13 amino acids. CDR3 sequence: CASSSQGNTEAFF. DNA for the CDR3: TGTGCCAGCAGCTCACAGGGGAACACTGAAGCTTTCTTT. The variable domain in full, completed from reference TRBV11-2 and TRBJ1-1, reads EAGVAQSPRYKIIEKRQSVAFWCNPISGHATLYWYQQILGQGPKLLIQFQNNGVVDDSQLPKDRFSAERLKGVDSTLKIQPAKLEDSAVYLCASSSQGNTEAFFGQGTRLTVV.

The chain links TRBV10-3 to TRBJ2-3; TRBD2 aligns across 11 bases. The length of the CDR3 is 16 residues. V shed 2 bases, J shed 7 bases, and the junction held 8 bases outside the gene matches. Germline V lookup: CDR1 ENHRY, CDR2 SYGVKD. The CDR3 sequence: CAISEPSLAGANTQYF. CDR3 coding DNA: TGTGCCATCAGTGAGCCTTCACTAGCGGGGGCAAATACGCAGTATTTT.

J is TRBJ1-5 and V is TRBV7-8, with D possibly being TRBD1 (6 bases). Trimming removed 5 bases at V and 1 base at J, with 12 bases between. This CDR3 comprises 15 residues. CDR1 is SGHVS, CDR2 FQNEAQ, per germline. The CDR3 DNA is TGTGCCAGCAGCCCCCGGGACACAAGCAATCAGCCCCAGCATTTT. As protein: CASSPRDTSNQPQHF.

A few counts support this clone. This chain uses TRBV10-3 with TRBJ1-1; unclear D gene. Germline-derived CDR1 and CDR2 are ENHRY and SYGVKD. V was cut by 7 bases and J by 2 bases, with 11 bases left in between. The CDR3 consists of 13 residues. The CDR3 loop reads CAITLRGNTEAFF. CDR3 DNA: TGTGCCATCACTCTCCGGGGAAACACTGAAGCTTTCTTT.

The chain carries TRBV7-8 and TRBJ1-3, with no clear D. The CDR3 is 19 amino acids. Deletions cut 2 bases from V and 0 bases from J, with 20 bases between. Germline-derived CDR1 and CDR2 are SGHVS and FQNEAQ. CDR3 nucleotide sequence: TGTGCCAGCAGCTTACGGTTTGGGAGCGGGGAATACTCTGGAAACACCATATATTTT. It encodes CASSLRFGSGEYSGNTIYF.

Only one count was recorded for this clone. The rearrangement joins TRBV19 to TRBJ2-1; 8 nucleotides align to TRBD2. The CDR3 runs 14 residues. Germline V CDR1 and CDR2: LNHDA, SQIVND (reference sequence). V trimming: 3 bases; J trimming: 4 bases; junction bases outside the gene matches: 2. CDR3 sequence reads: CASSMPGGYNEQFF. CDR3 sequence (DNA): TGTGCCAGTAGTATGCCGGGGGGGTACAATGAGCAGTTCTTC.